This T cell receptor beta chain is drawn from a study of cytomegalovirus exposure and HLA in healthy donors. Overall study: Counted in an early data release were about 86 million unique TCRs from HLA-typed donors.

Germline V lookup: CDR1 LGHNA, CDR2 YNFKEQ. CDR3 length: 16 residues. Trimming cost V 1 base and J 4 bases, with 14 bases left between them. Both 60 Vbeta primers and 13 Jbeta primers went into the PCR. Assay used: immunoSEQ multiplex PCR; TCRdb lists only in-frame clones, some missing. The sample features fewer than 85,000 clones, with approximately 4.2% in its top ten. Overall study results and limits: Most of the TCR beta V segments (in an earlier analysis) were productive either about 87% or about 30% of the time. Cytomegalovirus-associated TCR beta chains were listed, numbering some 170.

For this clone: No antigen is known for it.

Sequencing was carried out using PBMCs. This receptor was obtained from a man in his thirties or forties in good health and CMV-seronegative. The chain combines TRBV4-2 with TRBJ2-1, with a possible D match to TRBD2 (7 bases). The CDR3 DNA reads as TGTGCCAGCAGCCAAGTGGCGCGGGGGCTTTACAATGAGCAGTTCTTC. Amino acids: CASSQVARGLYNEQFF.